Each of the 19 T cell receptor beta chains below was sequenced from the same sample in a study of T cell clonotyping in hematopoietic cell transplantation. Documented time point: recipient sample about 28 days before transplant, after cytoreduction. Data came from immunoSEQ multiplex PCR; TCRdb stores just in-frame clones and leaves some out. Of more than 25,000 clones in the sample, about 92% were seen once. Sequencing used peripheral blood mononuclear cells, obtained before stem cell transplant. Source of these receptors: a man in his forties or fifties with acute myeloid leukemia. Some clones in this sample may be carry-over from other donors' samples.

The gene calls are TRBV4-3 and TRBJ2-3; D is unclear. The V and J ends lost 3 bases and 0 bases respectively, with 13 bases between them. CDR1 is LGHNA and CDR2 is YSLEER in the germline V gene. CDR3 size: 16 residues. The chain's CDR3 is CASSHYGVPSTDTQYF. CDR3 nucleotides: TGCGCCAGCAGCCATTATGGGGTTCCTAGCACAGATACGCAGTATTTT.

This sequence joins TRBV28 and TRBJ2-7; maybe TRBD1 (6 bases). Germline lookup yields CDR1 MDHEN and CDR2 SYDVKM. The length of the CDR3 is 13 residues. Between the trimmed V and J ends, which lost 5 bases and 5 bases, there was a span of 13 bases. CDR3 sequence reads: CASSNSDRNEQYF. Here the CDR3 DNA reads TGTGCCAGCAGTAACTCAGACAGGAACGAGCAGTACTTC.

This clone came up once. V usage is TRBV19 and J usage is TRBJ2-1; tentatively, D is TRBD2 (6 bases). Deletions cut 3 bases from V and 6 bases from J, with 15 bases between. CDR1 is LNHDA, CDR2 SQIVND, per germline (reference sequence). The CDR3 is 15 amino acids. CDR3 region: CASSISGQSGNEQFF. The CDR3 DNA reads TGTGCCAGTAGTATCAGCGGGCAATCCGGCAATGAGCAGTTCTTC.

CDR3 protein: CASSQGIDRGLYEQYF. The CDR3 DNA follows: TGCGCCAGCAGCCAAGGAATCGACAGGGGGCTTTACGAGCAGTACTTC. The chain is built from TRBV4-3 and TRBJ2-7, with TRBD1 identical over 10 bases. Germline V lookup: CDR1 LGHNA, CDR2 YSLEER. The CDR3 totals 16 residues. The junction had 7 bases not matched to a gene; V was cut back by 1 base and J by 4 bases.

The CDR3 loop is CASSLGAGGYSPLHF. In DNA, the CDR3 is TGTGCCAGCAGCTTGGGGGCAGGGGGCTATTCACCCCTCCACTTT. The J gene is TRBJ1-6, the V gene TRBV5-4; TRBD1 aligns across 8 bases. Per germline, CDR1 SGHNT and CDR2 YYREEE (reference sequence). V shed 0 bases and J 8 bases; nucleotides not matched to a gene: 4. CDR3 length: 15 residues. The full variable domain, rest sourced from reference TRBV5-4 and TRBJ1-6, is ETGVTQSPTHLIKTRGQQVTLRCSSQSGHNTVSWYQQALGQGPQFIFQYYREEENGRGNFPPRFSGLQFPNYSSELNVNALELDDSALYLCASSLGAGGYSPLHFGNGTRLTVT.

The V and J genes are TRBV18 and TRBJ1-5; 10 bases align to TRBD1. This CDR3 is built from 15 residues. Germline V gene data show CDR1 as KGHSH and CDR2 as LQKENI. V gave up 4 bases and J gave up 2 bases; unmatched junction bases: 2. DNA of the CDR3: TGTGCCAGCTCACGCGGGACAGGGGGCAATCAGCCCCAGCATTTT. This translates into CASSRGTGGNQPQHF.

The chain joins TRBV5-8 to TRBJ2-7, with 8 bases aligning to TRBD2. The CDR3 runs 15 residues. With V trimmed by 0 bases and J by 2 bases, 4 bases remained unmatched. Germline V gene data show CDR1 as SGHTS and CDR2 as YDEGEE. For the CDR3, the DNA is TGTGCCAGCAGCTTGGGGGTTAGCGGGACCTACGAGCAGTACTTC. Amino acids: CASSLGVSGTYEQYF.

The V and J genes are TRBV21-1 and TRBJ2-1; the D call TRBD2 from the table was never checked on the DNA. TRBV21-1 is reported as a pseudogene. This CDR3 is built from 16 residues. The CDR3 region is CASSRTLAGDNNEQFF. The DNA of the CDR3 is TGTGCCAGCAGCAGAACACTAGCGGGAGATAACAATGAGCAGTTCTTC.

This rearrangement joins TRBV10-3 to TRBJ1-4; D gene ambiguous. Germline CDR1 and CDR2: ENHRY and SYGVKD. The CDR3 extends over 14 amino acids. V was clipped by 4 bases and J by 5 bases, with 11 bases between them. The CDR3 nucleotides read TGTGCCATCAGTGTGGAACAGACGAATGAAAAACTGTTTTTT. Translation: CAISVEQTNEKLFF.

V usage is TRBV6-1 and J usage is TRBJ2-5; 7 bases align to TRBD2. This CDR3 region has 13 residues. J lost 5 bases, V lost 7 bases, and 7 bases had no gene match. Germline CDR1 reads MNHNS; CDR2 reads SASEGT. In nucleotides, the CDR3 is TGTGCCAGCAATCTGGGGGGGTGGGAGACCCAGTACTTC. Translation: CASNLGGWETQYF.

V is TRBV5-1 and J is TRBJ2-3; 9 bases fit TRBD2. CDR3 length equals 16 residues. The junction had 8 bases not matched to a gene; V was cut back by 0 bases and J by 6 bases. CDR1 and CDR2 (germline): SGHRS, YFSETQ. CDR3 sequence reads: CASSLEAAGGRDTQYF. The CDR3, as DNA: TGCGCCAGCAGCTTGGAGGCCGCGGGGGGGCGCGATACGCAGTATTTT. Using reference TRBV5-1 and TRBJ2-3 for the parts outside the CDR3, the full variable domain is KAGVTQTPRYLIKTRGQQVTLSCSPISGHRSVSWYQQTPGQGLQFLFEYFSETQRNKGNFPGRFSGRQFSNSRSEMNVSTLELGDSALYLCASSLEAAGGRDTQYFGPGTRLTVL.

This rearrangement joins TRBV7-7 to TRBJ2-5, with D tentatively TRBD2 (5 bases). Germline assignment: CDR1 SSHAT and CDR2 FNYEAQ (reference sequence). V was trimmed by 5 bases and J by 7 bases, leaving 14 bases between them. CDR3 length: 13 residues. The CDR3 region has the DNA TGTGCCAGCAGCCAGACTACGGGTGGGACCCAGTACTTC. Translated, it gives CASSQTTGGTQYF.

The rearrangement joins TRBV7-9 to TRBJ2-7, with D perhaps matching TRBD1 or TRBD2 (5 bases each). The germline V gene encodes CDR1 SEHNR and CDR2 FQNEAQ (reference sequence). V was cut by 5 bases and J by 3 bases, with 11 bases left in between. CDR3 size: 13 residues. CDR3 sequence (DNA): TGTGCCAGCAGCGGGGGAAGGAGCTACGAGCAGTACTTC. This sequence encodes CASSGGRSYEQYF.

This clone was seen a single time. The rearrangement links TRBV19 to TRBJ1-1, with D hard to call. This CDR3 has 14 amino acids. The V and J ends lost 3 bases and 4 bases respectively, with 12 bases between them. Germline CDR1 is LNHDA and CDR2 is SQIVND (reference sequence). The CDR3 DNA reads TGTGCCAGTAGTATGAGGGCGGAAAGCACTGAAGCTTTCTTT. Translating gives CASSMRAESTEAFF.

CDR3 sequence: CASSEAGPFIYGYTF. Written as DNA, the CDR3 is TGTGCCAGCAGTGAAGCGGGTCCCTTCATCTATGGCTACACCTTC. This rearrangement joins TRBV6-1 to TRBJ1-2; D ambiguous. Germline values: CDR1 MNHNS, CDR2 SASEGT. V lost 0 bases, J lost 4 bases, and 12 bases lay in between. The CDR3 runs to 15 residues.

This chain connects TRBV29-1 to TRBJ2-7; D possibly uses TRBD1 or TRBD2 (5 bases each). Germline CDR1 is SQVTM and CDR2 is ANQGSEA. The V end lost 6 bases, the J end lost 1 base, and 16 bases lay between the germline ends. CDR3 length: 14 residues. CDR3 loop: CSVARDPNSYEQYF. CDR3 nucleotides: TGCAGCGTGGCCCGGGACCCCAATTCCTACGAGCAGTACTTC.

The V call is TRBV2, the J call TRBJ2-2; no clear D gene. This CDR3 spans 15 amino acids. CDR1 is SNHLY, CDR2 FYNNEI, per germline. V lost 5 bases, J lost 4 bases, and 14 bases lay in between. CDR3 sequence reads: CASSPRTPSTGELFF. Here the CDR3 DNA reads TGTGCCAGCAGTCCAAGGACCCCTTCCACCGGGGAGCTGTTTTTT.

This rearrangement joins TRBV7-9 to TRBJ2-7, with 10 positions matching TRBD1. The CDR3 length is 12 residues. Germline CDR1 is SEHNR and CDR2 is FQNEAQ (reference sequence). V shed 6 bases and J 5 bases; nucleotides not matched to a gene: 1. The CDR3 DNA reads TGTGCCAGCAGGACAGGGGGCCACGAGCAGTACTTC. This codes for CASRTGGHEQYF.

The chain uses TRBV11-3 and TRBJ2-2; 7 bases match TRBD1. V lost 5 bases to trimming and J lost 0 bases; unmatched junction nucleotides: 3. Germline CDR1 SGHNT, CDR2 YENEEA. The CDR3 spans 15 residues. The CDR3 sequence is CASSLGQANTGELFF. As DNA, the CDR3 is TGTGCCAGCAGCCTTGGACAGGCGAACACCGGGGAGCTGTTTTTT.